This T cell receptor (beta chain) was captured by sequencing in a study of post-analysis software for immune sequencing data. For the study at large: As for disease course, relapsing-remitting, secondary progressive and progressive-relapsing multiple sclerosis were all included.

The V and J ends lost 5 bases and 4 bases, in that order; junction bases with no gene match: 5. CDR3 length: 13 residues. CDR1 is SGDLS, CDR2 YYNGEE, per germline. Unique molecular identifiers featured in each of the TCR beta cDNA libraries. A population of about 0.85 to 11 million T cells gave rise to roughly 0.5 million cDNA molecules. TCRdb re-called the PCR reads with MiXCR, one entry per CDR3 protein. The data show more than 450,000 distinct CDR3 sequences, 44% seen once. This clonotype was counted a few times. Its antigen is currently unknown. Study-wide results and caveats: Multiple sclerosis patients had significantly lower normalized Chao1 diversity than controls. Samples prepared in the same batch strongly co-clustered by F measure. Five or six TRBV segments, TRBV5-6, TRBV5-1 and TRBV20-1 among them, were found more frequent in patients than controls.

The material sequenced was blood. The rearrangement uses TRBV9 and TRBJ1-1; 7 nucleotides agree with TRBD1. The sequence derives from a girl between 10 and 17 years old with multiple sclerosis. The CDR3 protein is CASSPSGGTEAFF. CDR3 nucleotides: TGTGCCAGCAGTCCTTCAGGGGGCACTGAAGCTTTCTTT.